This T cell receptor (beta chain) came from a study of blood T cell repertoires in COVID-19. The overall study: COVID-19 samples collected from the United States, Italy and Spain covered acute and convalescent phases. The cDNA or gDNA used as material had been derived from T cells, B-cell-depleted T cells, or PBMCs.

This CDR3 is 15 amino acids long. V shed 6 bases and J 1 base; nucleotides not matched to a gene: 3. Per the germline V gene, CDR1 is LGHDT and CDR2 is YNNKEL (reference sequence). Study processing details: Reference gene primer amplification gave nucleated cell count estimates. The repertoire was sequenced with immunoSEQ multiplex PCR; TCRdb's copy has only in-frame clones and lacks some. V, J and clone size are those of that table, while D and trimming were read from the DNA. The data show around 100,000 clones, approximately 90% seen once. The sequencing sample was made of peripheral blood. The J gene is TRBJ2-3, the V gene TRBV3-1 (or the pseudogene TRBV3-2); 11 positions match TRBD1. The sequence was collected from a man between 50 and 59 years old with acute or convalescent COVID-19. CDR3: CASSGQGAGTDTQYF. DNA for the CDR3: TGTGCCAGCAGTGGACAGGGGGCTGGCACAGATACGCAGTATTTT.